This note documents a single TCR beta chain sequence. What it recognizes is unknown. The data derive from a study of cytomegalovirus exposure and HLA in healthy donors. About the study: Within an early data release were 85 million or so unique TCRs drawn from HLA-typed donors.

Whole-study results and caveats: TCR beta chains numbering under 200 were designated cytomegalovirus-associated. Later analysis revealed greater clonal expansion in HLA-associated TCR beta chains than in equally common others.

The primer mix had 60 Vbeta and 13 Jbeta primers. Produced via immunoSEQ multiplex PCR; TCRdb's table is partial and in-frame only. Of 150,000 to 200,000 clones listed, under 70% were seen once; the top ten hold around 3%. J lost 7 bases, V lost 3 bases, and 15 bases had no gene match. This CDR3 spans 17 amino acids. Germline V gene lookup returns CDR1 MGHDK and CDR2 SYGVNS. The genes are TRBV25-1 and TRBJ1-5; TRBD1 matches at 7 bases. Sequencing used PBMCs. The source is a woman aged 40 to 50 in good health and CMV-seropositive. The CDR3 loop reads CASSDDRVPCREQPQHF. In DNA form, the CDR3 reads TGTGCCAGCAGTGACGACAGGGTGCCCTGTCGCGAACAGCCCCAGCATTTT.